The clone carrying this T cell receptor beta chain occurred many times. Its antigen is undetermined. TCRdb itself ran the reads through MiXCR, one entry per CDR3 protein. Of fewer than 250,000 distinct CDR3 sequences listed, 10% to 15% are singletons. CDR1 is MGHRA, CDR2 YSYEKL, per germline. Trimming pared 3 bases from V and 0 bases from J, leaving 11 bases between. CDR3 size: 16 residues. The record originates from a study of T cell repertoires in cytomegalovirus infection. The wider study: Both a matching HLA type and CMV infection were indicated by public TCR beta signatures.

General observations from the study: Adding up the frequency of public TCR beta families identified people who carried CMV plus the relevant HLA. Clonotype analysis showed dominance of the ex vivo response by HLA-C-restricted CMV-specific TCR beta clonotypes.

The rearrangement joins TRBV4-1 to TRBJ2-2; perhaps TRBD2 as D (6 bases). This clonotype was sampled from a human donor in good health (CMV status not recorded). Some clones in this sample may be carry-over from other donors' samples. The source material was PBMCs. CDR3 DNA sequence: TGCGCCAGCAGCCAGGGGGAGGCCGCGAACACCGGGGAGCTGTTTTTT. This sequence encodes CASSQGEAANTGELFF.